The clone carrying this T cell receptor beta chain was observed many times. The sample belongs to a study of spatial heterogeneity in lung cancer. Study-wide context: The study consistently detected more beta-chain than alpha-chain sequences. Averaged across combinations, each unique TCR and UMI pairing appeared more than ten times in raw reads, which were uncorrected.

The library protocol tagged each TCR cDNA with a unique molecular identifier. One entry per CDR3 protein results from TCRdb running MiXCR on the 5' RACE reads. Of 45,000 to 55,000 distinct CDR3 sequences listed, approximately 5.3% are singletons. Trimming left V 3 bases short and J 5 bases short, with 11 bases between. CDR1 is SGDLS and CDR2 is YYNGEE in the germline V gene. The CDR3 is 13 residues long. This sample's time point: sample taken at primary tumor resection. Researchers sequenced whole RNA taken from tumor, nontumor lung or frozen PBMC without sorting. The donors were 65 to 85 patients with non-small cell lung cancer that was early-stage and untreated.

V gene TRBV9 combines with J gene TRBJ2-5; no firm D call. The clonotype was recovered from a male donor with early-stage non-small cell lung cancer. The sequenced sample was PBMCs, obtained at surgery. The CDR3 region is CASSEVGLETQYF. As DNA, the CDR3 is TGTGCCAGCAGCGAGGTCGGTTTGGAGACCCAGTACTTC.